This is a list of T cell receptor beta chains from one sample in a study of CD8+CD57+ T cells in acquired aplastic anemia. TCRdb processed the reads anew with MiXCR; each CDR3 protein has one entry. The sample consists of around 150,000 distinct CDR3 sequences, over 55% of them appearing once. Sequences were obtained from sorted CD4+, CD8+, or CD8+CD57+ T cells (not recorded which) from PBMCs. The receptor set was obtained from a human donor with aplastic anemia. CDR3s include the opening cysteine and the closing phenylalanine or tryptophan. D genes are given only for firm matches. The size field is filled for only some rows; it gives once, few, many or a size class.

V: TRBV5-1; J: TRBJ2-7; size: .; D: .; CDR3: CASSAFHYAYEQYF; DNA: TGCGCCAGCAGCGCCTTTCACTATGCCTACGAGCAGTACTTC
V: TRBV15; J: TRBJ2-5; size: .; D: .; CDR3: CATSTGTWTDLGETQYF; DNA: TGTGCCACCAGCACGGGCACATGGACAGACCTGGGAGAGACCCAGTACTTC
V: TRBV7-6; J: TRBJ2-1; size: few; D: .; CDR3: CASSLTVNEQFF; DNA: TGTGCCAGCAGCTTAACGGTGAATGAGCAGTTCTTC
V: TRBV15; J: TRBJ2-5; size: many; D: .; CDR3: CATSDIWDWPRETQYF; DNA: TGTGCCACCAGCGATATATGGGACTGGCCTAGGGAGACCCAGTACTTC
V: TRBV2; J: TRBJ1-6; size: .; D: .; CDR3: CASSEMTGVYNSPLHF; DNA: TGTGCCAGCAGTGAGATGACAGGAGTTTATAATTCACCCCTCCACTTT
V: TRBV7-2; J: TRBJ1-2; size: once; D: .; CDR3: CASSSAQGIGYTF; DNA: TGTGCCAGCAGCTCGGCGCAGGGGATTGGCTACACCTTC
V: TRBV20-1; J: TRBJ2-3; size: .; D: TRBD1; CDR3: CSASMGQTVATDTQYF; DNA: TGCAGTGCTAGTATGGGACAGACTGTTGCCACAGATACGCAGTATTTT
V: TRBV28; J: TRBJ2-7; size: few; D: TRBD2; CDR3: CASSHIAGEGYEQYF; DNA: TGTGCCAGCAGTCATATAGCGGGAGAGGGCTACGAGCAGTACTTC
V: TRBV19; J: TRBJ2-6; size: .; D: .; CDR3: CASSNPWEGAISSGANVLTF; DNA: TGTGCCAGTAGCAACCCTTGGGAGGGGGCAATCAGCTCTGGGGCCAACGTCCTGACTTTC
V: TRBV2; J: TRBJ1-2; size: .; D: .; CDR3: CASRRVFLNYGYTF; DNA: TGTGCCAGCAGACGGGTCTTTCTTAACTATGGCTACACCTTC
V: TRBV24-1; J: TRBJ2-7; size: .; D: .; CDR3: CATSHSGEQYF; DNA: TGTGCCACCAGTCACAGCGGGGAGCAGTACTTC
V: TRBV20-1; J: TRBJ2-2; size: .; D: .; CDR3: CSALENGELFF; DNA: TGCAGTGCTCTGGAAAACGGGGAGCTGTTTTTT
V: TRBV7-2; J: TRBJ2-3; size: many; D: TRBD2; CDR3: CASSLWGLAEQYF; DNA: TGTGCCAGCAGCTTATGGGGACTAGCGGAGCAGTATTTT